The TCR beta chain under discussion was sequenced for a study of blood T cell repertoires in COVID-19. CDR3 length equals 11 residues. The V gene lost 7 bases and the J gene lost 6 bases, with 9 bases spanning the gap. CDR1 is KGHDR, CDR2 SFDVKD, per germline. Original handling: Estimation of nucleated cell counts was performed using reference gene primer amplification. Here immunoSEQ multiplex PCR was the method, and the copy in TCRdb shows in-frame clones only, minus some. Clonal size and the V and J genes are those of that table, whereas D and trimming came from the DNA. The sample carries approximately 250,000 clones, approximately 90% recorded once.

This TCR was sampled from a man in his late teens or twenties with active or convalescent COVID-19. Input material: peripheral blood. V and J are TRBV24-1 and TRBJ2-7; weak D call: TRBD1 (6 bases). In DNA form, the CDR3 reads TGTGCCACCAGCAGGGGTGGCGAGCAGTACTTC. Translating it yields CATSRGGEQYF.